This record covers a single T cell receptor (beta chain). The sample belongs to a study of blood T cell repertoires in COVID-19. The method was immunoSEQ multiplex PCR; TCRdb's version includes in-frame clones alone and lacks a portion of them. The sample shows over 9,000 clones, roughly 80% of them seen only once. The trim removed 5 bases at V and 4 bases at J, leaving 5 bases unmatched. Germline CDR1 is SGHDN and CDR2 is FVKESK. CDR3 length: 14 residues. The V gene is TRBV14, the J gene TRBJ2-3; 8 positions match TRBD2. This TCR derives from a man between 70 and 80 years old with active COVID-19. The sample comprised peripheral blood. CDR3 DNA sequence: TGTGCCAGCAGCATAGCGGGACTTCCAGATACGCAGTATTTT. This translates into CASSIAGLPDTQYF.